This entry lists 32 T cell receptor beta chains sequenced from one sample in a study of blood T cell repertoires in COVID-19 (TCRdb year 2020). The library came from the immunoSEQ multiplex PCR assay. TCRdb provides this immuneACCESS table in a form limited to in-frame rearrangements. Some clones are lacking; in checked studies, under half of them reflect an unresolved V gene, and why the rest are absent is not known. This sample holds about 380,000 clones; around 89% were observed only once. The ten largest clonotypes hold 1.2% of the sample. Sequencing used PBMCs or T cells enriched from blood (not recorded which). These receptors were collected from a woman younger than 30 who had recovered from COVID-19.

The V call is TRBV18, the J call TRBJ2-5; D not resolved. Trimming cost V 6 bases and J 1 base, with 3 bases left between them. This CDR3 has 11 amino acids. CDR1 KGHSH and CDR2 LQKENI come from the germline V gene. The chain's CDR3 is CASSVQETQYF. The CDR3 DNA reads as TGTGCCAGCTCCGTCCAAGAGACCCAGTACTTC.

The J gene is TRBJ1-3, the V gene TRBV7-9, with D uncertain. V was cut by 4 bases and J by 4 bases, with 8 bases left in between. There are 13 residues in the CDR3. From germline, CDR1 is SEHNR and CDR2 FQNEAQ (reference sequence). The CDR3 DNA reads as TGTGCCAGCAGCTGGGTACAGGGAAACACCATATATTTT. This sequence encodes CASSWVQGNTIYF.

CDR3 DNA: TGTGCCACCCTCGACTCCGTGATTTACAATGAGCAGTTCTTC. The encoded protein is CATLDSVIYNEQFF. The chain employs TRBV10-3 and TRBJ2-1; D unclear. Germline CDR1 ENHRY, CDR2 SYGVKD. Trimming pared 10 bases from V and 4 bases from J, leaving 17 bases between. The CDR3 is 14 residues long.

The chain couples TRBV6-5 to TRBJ2-2; 7 bases map to TRBD1. Per the germline V gene, CDR1 is MNHEY and CDR2 is SVGAGI. Germline trimming cut 7 bases from V and 0 bases from J; bases unmatched to any gene: 5. The CDR3 is made up of 15 amino acids. Written as DNA, the CDR3 is TGTGCCAGCATCCGAGACAGGGCGAACACCGGGGAGCTGTTTTTT. Its translation is CASIRDRANTGELFF.

V and J are TRBV29-1 and TRBJ1-1, with D possibly TRBD1 on 6 matching bases. Germline CDR1 and CDR2: SQVTM and ANQGSEA. The V gene lost 7 bases and the J gene lost 12 bases, with 18 bases spanning the gap. The CDR3 has 11 residues. CDR3 DNA: TGCAGCGCTGGGGGCAGGGCGACGACTTTCTTT. Amino acids: CSAGGRATTFF.

J is TRBJ1-1 and V is TRBV19; D is unresolved. Between the trimmed V and J ends, which lost 0 bases and 5 bases, there was a span of 7 bases. The CDR3 totals 13 residues. The germline V gene has CDR1 LNHDA and CDR2 SQIVND (reference sequence). In DNA form, the CDR3 reads TGTGCCAGTAGTATAGATCGTCCGACTGAAGCTTTCTTT. This encodes CASSIDRPTEAFF.

This clone was seen once. The chain has TRBV27 and TRBJ2-7; D unclear. The V gene's germline CDR1 is MNHEY and CDR2 SMNVEV (reference sequence). The CDR3 length is 15 residues. V lost 6 bases, J lost 5 bases, and 20 bases lay in between. Written as DNA, the CDR3 is TGTGCCAGCAGCTTGTCAGCGCCAGAAGGCGACGAGCAGTACTTC. It translates to CASSLSAPEGDEQYF.

This sequence joins TRBV7-2 and TRBJ2-3; 9 bases line up with TRBD2. This CDR3 region has 15 residues. Germline CDR1 and CDR2: SGHTA and FQGNSA. V dropped 3 bases and J dropped 7; count of bases not matched to a gene: 8. CDR3 residues: CASSFRSSGDYTQYF. DNA for the CDR3: TGTGCCAGCAGCTTTCGTTCTAGCGGGGATTATACGCAGTATTTT.

This chain joins TRBV28 and TRBJ2-7, with TRBD1 identical over 8 bases. V gave up 6 bases and J gave up 2 bases; unmatched junction bases: 6. CDR3 length: 14 amino acids. Germline loops: CDR1 MDHEN, CDR2 SYDVKM. The CDR3, as DNA: TGTGCCAGCAGCCCCATACAGGGGGCCTACGAGCAGTACTTC. Residues: CASSPIQGAYEQYF.

The CDR3 DNA follows: TGTGCCAGCAGCTCGGGACAGGGTCACACCGGGGAGCTGTTTTTT. Protein product: CASSSGQGHTGELFF. J is TRBJ2-2 and V is TRBV7-3; 9 positions match TRBD1. J lost 3 bases, V lost 4 bases, and 3 bases had no gene match. There are 15 residues in the CDR3. Germline V lookup: CDR1 SGHTA, CDR2 FQGTGA.

The V and J genes are TRBV30 and TRBJ1-3, with D tentatively TRBD1 (5 bases). Per germline, CDR1 GTSNPN and CDR2 SVGIG (reference sequence). V was clipped by 4 bases and J by 0 bases, with 16 bases between them. The CDR3 sequence is 16 residues long. CDR3 nucleotides: TGTGCCTGGACGTCTAAGGGGATTAACTCTGGAAACACCATATATTTT. Translated: CAWTSKGINSGNTIYF.

The chain joins TRBV15 to TRBJ2-7; 7 bases line up with TRBD2. After removal of 1 base from V and 2 bases from J, the junction contained 8 bases not matched to a gene. The length of the CDR3 is 16 residues. CDR1 is LNHNV and CDR2 is YYDKDF in the germline V gene (reference sequence). The CDR3 here is CATSRVASSGAYEQYF. The DNA for the CDR3 is TGTGCCACCAGCAGAGTTGCTTCTAGCGGTGCCTACGAGCAGTACTTC.

The CDR3 spells CASSVGDSSYGYTF. The CDR3 coding sequence is TGTGCCAGCAGCGTAGGGGACAGTTCCTATGGCTACACCTTC. V gene TRBV9 combines with J gene TRBJ1-2, with TRBD1 matching over 7 bases. CDR1 and CDR2 (germline): SGDLS, YYNGEE. The CDR3 runs to 14 residues. V was clipped by 0 bases and J by 4 bases; unmatched bases: 3. The full variable domain, its missing parts supplied by reference TRBV9 and TRBJ1-2, is DSGVTQTPKHLITATGQRVTLRCSPRSGDLSVYWYQQSLDQGLQFLIQYYNGEERAKGNILERFSAQQFPDLHSELNLSSLELGDSALYFCASSVGDSSYGYTFGSGTRLTVV.

This chain connects TRBV3-1 (or the pseudogene TRBV3-2) to TRBJ1-6; 7 positions match TRBD1. Germline loops: CDR1 LGHDT, CDR2 YNNKEL (reference sequence). This CDR3 is 16 amino acids long. V lost 4 bases to trimming and J lost 8 bases; unmatched junction nucleotides: 11. This chain's CDR3 is CASSPTPSTGDSPLHF. The CDR3 nucleotides are TGTGCCAGCAGCCCAACTCCTTCAACAGGGGATTCACCCCTCCACTTT.

The chain is built from TRBV9 and TRBJ1-2; TRBD1 aligns across 9 bases. Germline CDR1 SGDLS, CDR2 YYNGEE. CDR3 size: 15 residues. The V gene end was trimmed by 4 bases and the J gene end by 4 bases; junction bases not matched to a gene: 8. CDR3 nucleotide sequence: TGTGCCAGCAGCTCCCCGGGACAGGGCGTCTATGGCTACACCTTC. This gives the protein CASSSPGQGVYGYTF.

This chain joins TRBV19 and TRBJ1-1, with a weak D call TRBD1 (5 bases). Germline V gives CDR1 LNHDA, CDR2 SQIVND (reference sequence). The CDR3 covers 13 residues. V lost 0 bases and J 6 bases, leaving 8 bases between the germline ends. For the CDR3, the DNA is TGTGCCAGTAGTATAGACAGGGTGGCTGAAGCTTTCTTT. Encoded protein: CASSIDRVAEAFF.

The chain carries TRBV2 and TRBJ2-1; 7 bases agree with TRBD1. Germline V gene lookup returns CDR1 SNHLY and CDR2 FYNNEI. The ends lost 8 bases at V and 0 bases at J; junction bases unmatched: 4. This CDR3 is 14 amino acids long. The CDR3 region has the DNA TGTGCCAGCTCACAGGGGACCTCCTACAATGAGCAGTTCTTC. It yields the protein CASSQGTSYNEQFF.

This chain joins TRBV6-5 and TRBJ1-1, with 7 bases matching TRBD1. This CDR3 is built from 14 residues. The germline CDR1 and CDR2 sequences are MNHEY and SVGAGI. V trimming: 6 bases; J trimming: 3 bases; junction bases outside the gene matches: 7. In DNA form, the CDR3 reads TGTGCCAGCAGAGCCACAGGGGTGTACACTGAAGCTTTCTTT. Translated, it gives CASRATGVYTEAFF.

This clone appeared once. CDR3 bases: TGTGCCTGGTCAACCGGGACAGGGTTCTACTACGAGCAGTACTTC. This translates into CAWSTGTGFYYEQYF. This chain links TRBV30 with TRBJ2-7, with 9 nucleotides matching TRBD1. This CDR3 spans 15 amino acids. Germline V gene sequence: CDR1 GTSNPN, CDR2 SVGIG (reference sequence). J lost 3 bases, V lost 5 bases, and 11 bases had no gene match.

This chain uses TRBV21-1 with TRBJ1-2; the table calls TRBD1, which could not be checked here. TRBV21-1 is deemed a pseudogene. The CDR3 has 11 residues. The CDR3 is CASTFPGGYTF. CDR3 bases: TGTGCCAGCACCTTCCCAGGGGGCTACACCTTC.

The table lists this clone with a few counts. V gene TRBV4-2 combines with J gene TRBJ1-2; D perhaps matches TRBD1 (5 bases). Looked up from germline, CDR1 is LGHNA and CDR2 is YNFKEQ. V lost 3 bases and J 2 bases, leaving 16 bases between the germline ends. CDR3 size: 16 residues. The CDR3 protein is CASSQLGADGNYGYTF. For the CDR3, the DNA is TGTGCCAGCAGCCAGCTAGGGGCAGACGGGAACTATGGCTACACCTTC.

This clone appeared once. The chain employs TRBV2 and TRBJ1-5; 7 bases fit TRBD1. The J segment lost 7 bases and the V segment lost 6 bases, leaving 9 bases of the junction unmatched. Germline assignment: CDR1 SNHLY and CDR2 FYNNEI. The CDR3 runs 14 residues. CDR3 sequence: CASSPDRVRQPQHF. DNA for the CDR3: TGTGCCAGCAGCCCCGACAGGGTTCGACAGCCCCAGCATTTT. Full variable domain (remainder filled in from reference TRBV2 and TRBJ1-5): EPEVTQTPSHQVTQMGQEVILRCVPISNHLYFYWYRQILGQKVEFLVSFYNNEISEKSEIFDDQFSVERPDGSNFTLKIRSTKLEDSAMYFCASSPDRVRQPQHFGDGTRLSIL.

The chain combines TRBV3-1 (or the pseudogene TRBV3-2) with TRBJ2-5; TRBD1 agrees at 8 bases. V trimming: 1 base; J trimming: 2 bases; junction bases outside the gene matches: 6. Germline assignment: CDR1 LGHDT and CDR2 YNNKEL (reference sequence). The CDR3 consists of 16 residues. In nucleotides, the CDR3 is TGTGCCAGCAGCCAAGGCACAGGGGGGACACAAGAGACCCAGTACTTC. It specifies CASSQGTGGTQETQYF.

This clone was seen once. The chain recombines TRBV6-5 with TRBJ1-2, with a possible D match to TRBD1 (6 bases). Germline V gives CDR1 MNHEY, CDR2 SVGAGI. The CDR3 consists of 14 residues. Deletions cut 8 bases from V and 5 bases from J, with 18 bases between. CDR3 coding DNA: TGTGCCAGCCCTATACAGGGTAAATATTATGGCTACACCTTC. This translates into CASPIQGKYYGYTF.

This sequence joins TRBV9 and TRBJ2-2; maybe TRBD1 (5 bases). Germline assignment: CDR1 SGDLS and CDR2 YYNGEE. The CDR3 loop spans 16 amino acids. The germline V and J ends were trimmed by 4 bases and 1 base, with 14 bases remaining between them. The CDR3 nucleotides read TGTGCCAGCAGCCCCCGCCAGGGAAAGAACACCGGGGAGCTGTTTTTT. This encodes CASSPRQGKNTGELFF.

V and J are TRBV12-3 or TRBV12-4 and TRBJ1-3; 7 bases are a match to TRBD1. With V trimmed by 7 bases and J by 8 bases, 5 bases remained unmatched. There are 12 residues in the CDR3. CDR3 bases: TGTGCCAGCACCCAGGGGGTTGACACCATATATTTT. Protein sequence: CASTQGVDTIYF.

V and J are TRBV25-1 and TRBJ1-3, with a weak D call TRBD1 (6 bases). CDR1 is MGHDK and CDR2 is SYGVNS in the germline V gene. V was clipped by 6 bases and J by 4 bases, with 13 bases between them. The CDR3 totals 14 residues. In DNA, the CDR3 is TGTGCCAGCAGCCTGGGGGCTCCCGGAAACACCATATATTTT. Encoded protein: CASSLGAPGNTIYF.

The chain is built from TRBV7-2 and TRBJ2-3, with 11 bases that match TRBD2. Trimming removed 5 bases from V and 2 bases from J; junction bases left unmatched: 6. Per the germline V gene, CDR1 is SGHTA and CDR2 is FQGNSA. This CDR3 has 16 residues. The CDR3 bases are TGTGCCAGCAGCCCAACTAGCGGGGGATACACAGATACGCAGTATTTT. It specifies CASSPTSGGYTDTQYF.

CDR3 sequence (DNA): TGTGCCAGCAGCCCACCCAGTCAGTCCTATGGCTACACCTTC. As protein: CASSPPSQSYGYTF. The gene calls are TRBV11-1 and TRBJ1-2; no firm D call. V lost 5 bases and J lost 4, with 14 bases in between. Germline V CDR1 and CDR2: SGHAT, FQDESV (reference sequence). CDR3 size: 14 residues.

The V gene is TRBV25-1, the J gene TRBJ1-4; tentative D call: TRBD1 (6 bases). CDR3 length: 16 residues. Germline V gives CDR1 MGHDK, CDR2 SYGVNS. The V gene lost 11 bases and the J gene lost 4 bases, with 23 bases spanning the gap. This CDR3 reads CASIGGVGAFNEKLFF. Written as DNA, the CDR3 is TGTGCCTCCATCGGAGGAGTGGGGGCCTTTAATGAAAAACTGTTTTTT.

V and J are TRBV5-6 and TRBJ1-4; 7 nucleotides line up with TRBD1. This CDR3 is 14 amino acids long. V lost 4 bases to trimming and J lost 4 bases; unmatched junction nucleotides: 4. CDR1 is SGHDT, CDR2 YYEEEE, per germline. The CDR3 loop reads CASSPRDSNEKLFF. The CDR3 DNA reads as TGTGCCAGCAGCCCTCGGGACAGTAATGAAAAACTGTTTTTT.

J is TRBJ1-2 and V is TRBV29-1; possible D gene TRBD1, 5 bases. Germline values: CDR1 SQVTM, CDR2 ANQGSEA. The CDR3 sequence is 14 residues long. With 1 base removed from V and 2 bases from J, the gap between germline ends came to 11 bases. CDR3 DNA sequence: TGCAGCGTTGAAGCCCAGGACAAAAACTATGGCTACACCTTC. Protein sequence: CSVEAQDKNYGYTF.